This T cell receptor (beta chain) comes out of a study of siplizumab effects on memory and regulatory T cells. Broader study findings: Whether proliferating Tregs in siplizumab cultures suppress was not functionally confirmed. Alloreactive sequences traceable to unstimulated CD4+ memory cells were significantly reduced by siplizumab.

The table came from immunoSEQ multiplex PCR; TCRdb's copy has only in-frame clones and leaves some out. The data contain 90,000 to 120,000 clones, 85% to 95% of them singletons. Comments on this clone: The antigen remains unidentified.

V lost 2 bases and J lost 1, with 21 bases in between. This CDR3 has 18 residues. Germline CDR1 is SGHKS and CDR2 is YYEKEE (reference sequence). The TCR comes from a human donor in good health. The sample was Tregs sorted from blood. The chain combines TRBV5-5 with TRBJ1-2, with D unclear. The CDR3 sequence: CASSFGLVPVGSNYGYTF. The CDR3 DNA reads TGTGCCAGCAGCTTCGGTTTAGTTCCGGTTGGCAGTAACTATGGCTACACCTTC.